Sequencing of this T cell receptor (beta chain) was carried out in a study of blood T cell repertoires in COVID-19 (dated by TCRdb to about 2020). A note on the overall study: Samples from collaborators originated in the United States, Italy and Spain and spanned both the acute and convalescent phases of COVID-19. The samples were drawn from the first 160 participants of the ongoing ImmuneRACE study and from 950 to 1,500 subjects provided by 6 global collaborators. The prospective study material was composed of cDNA or gDNA derived from T cells, B-cell-depleted T cells, or PBMCs. Nearly every sample came with metadata listing a de-identified subject ID, COVID-19 status, age in years and sex. The dataset comprised deeply sampled blood TCRbeta repertoires from subjects exposed to, actively infected with, or recovered from COVID-19. Where available, HLA class I and class II types were taken from metadata supplied by the sample provider and were not determined by assay-based typing. The repertoires were released in a freely available public database meant as a resource for research on the immune response to SARS-CoV-2.

The collaborating institutions used their own protocols to collect whole blood in K2EDTA tubes. For TCRbeta analysis, collaborators shipped samples in one of three forms: frozen whole blood, isolated PBMCs, or DNA extracted from either of those sample types. Overall study outcomes, separate from this receptor: Clinical and demographic metadata were provided uncurated, with the amount varying by source and participant.

To note about this clone: The antigen it recognizes is unknown. Qualities for individual bases were not recorded, and no much larger clone is one base off.

TCRbeta CDR3 regions were amplified from genomic DNA using the immunoSEQ Assay, a bias-controlled multiplex PCR. Processing in the source paper ran as follows. Within the assay, amplification of reference gene primers was used to estimate how many nucleated cells each sample contained. Sequence reads were collapsed and filtered to measure the absolute abundance of every unique TCRbeta CDR3 rearrangement. For each sample, productive Simpson clonality was calculated as the square root of Simpson's diversity index across productive rearrangements. As stored in TCRdb, this immuneACCESS dataset retains in-frame rearrangements with V and J assigned. A fraction of the clones does not appear; measured against another copy, unresolved V genes explain less than half of the discrepancy, and the remainder lacks a known reason. That table supplies the V and J calls and clone size; D and trimming were determined from the DNA. The sample table holds around 200,000 clones, of which around 86% were seen once. The biggest ten clones account for 2.7% of the sample.

CDR1 is given as SGHRS and CDR2 as YFSETQ, both from the germline V gene. The cysteine opens and the phenylalanine closes a CDR3 of 15 amino acids. Only the CDR3 portion is preserved as DNA: 45 bases, with reading frame beginning at the first base. Trimming takes 1 base off V and 3 bases off J; junction bases not matched to a gene: 3. Sequenced material: peripheral blood. This TCR derives from a man aged 35 to 55 with active or convalescent COVID-19. The chain is encoded by TRBV5-1 joined to TRBJ1-4, with 7 bases in between that match TRBD1. The CDR3 protein sequence reads: CASSLQGVSNEKLFF. The sequence in DNA is TGCGCCAGCAGCTTGCAGGGGGTCTCTAATGAAAAACTGTTTTTT.